Listed below are T cell receptor beta chains from one sample, sequenced in a study of radiation and T cells in renal cell carcinoma. The table came from immunoSEQ multiplex PCR; TCRdb's copy has only in-frame clones and leaves some out. The sample carries about 59,000 clones, around 80% recorded once. This specimen consisted of blood, obtained from a patient whose treatment included radiotherapy and nephrectomy. The receptors shown here come from a man between 60 and 75 years old with renal cell carcinoma. Each CDR3 is given with its conserved first and last residue. The order of the fields is J gene, clone size, V gene, D gene, CDR3 DNA, CDR3 protein. D genes are given only for firm matches. Clone sizes are given selectively: once, few, many, or a class where the clone is expanded.

TRBJ1-1 few TRBV5-4 NA TGTGCCAGCAGATTCAAGACGGGAACGAACACTGAAGCTTTCTTT CASRFKTGTNTEAFF
TRBJ1-1 NA TRBV6-1 NA TGTGCCAGCAGGGCCCGACAGCCGAACACTGAAGCTTTCTTT CASRARQPNTEAFF
TRBJ1-2 NA TRBV10-2 NA TGCGCCAGCAGGATACAAATACAGGGCTATGGCTACACCTTC CASRIQIQGYGYTF
TRBJ1-1 NA TRBV7-2 NA TGTGCCAGCAGCTTAGGGCGGGGGTTGAACACTGAAGCTTTCTTT CASSLGRGLNTEAFF
TRBJ1-1 NA TRBV5-1 TRBD1 TGCGCCAGCAGCTTGGGGGGTTCGGACAGGGGAGCTTTCTTT CASSLGGSDRGAFF
TRBJ2-2 NA TRBV6-1 NA TGTGCCAGCAGTGAAACCGGGCCTCGCACCGGGGAGCTGTTTTTT CASSETGPRTGELFF
TRBJ2-5 NA TRBV29-1 NA TGCAGCGTTGAAGAGCACTTACAAGAGACCCAGTACTTC CSVEEHLQETQYF
TRBJ2-6 NA TRBV13 NA TGTGCCAGCCTTCGCGGAACAGTACGTGGGGCCAACGTCCTGACTTTC CASLRGTVRGANVLTF
TRBJ1-1 NA TRBV4-1 NA TGCGCCAGCAGCCAAGAATACCTGGGTCCAACTGAAGCTTTCTTT CASSQEYLGPTEAFF
TRBJ1-1 NA TRBV6-1 TRBD1 TGTGCCATCAGTGAGTCGAGAGGGACAGGGGAGAACACTGAAGCTTTCTTT CAISESRGTGENTEAFF
TRBJ1-4 NA TRBV7-9 NA TGTGCCAGCAGCTTAGTGTCCGGTGAAAAACTGTTTTTT CASSLVSGEKLFF
TRBJ2-7 NA TRBV5-4 TRBD1 TGTGCCAGCAGCGGTTCCGGGACAGGGGGATACGAGCAGTACTTC CASSGSGTGGYEQYF
TRBJ2-5 NA TRBV7-9 NA TGTGCCAGCAGCTTGGAGACCCAGTACTTC CASSLETQYF
TRBJ1-1 NA TRBV19 NA TGTGCCAGCCGACAGGTTCCTCTGAACACTGAAGCTTTCTTT CASRQVPLNTEAFF
TRBJ2-2 NA TRBV7-7 NA TGTGCCAGCAGCCCCGCCGCGAACACCGGGGAGCTGTTTTTT CASSPAANTGELFF
TRBJ2-3 NA TRBV9 NA TGTGCCAGCAGCGTAGAAATAGATTGGGCCGATACGCAGTATTTT CASSVEIDWADTQYF
TRBJ2-1 NA TRBV7-3 NA TGTGCCAGCAGCTTAACTAGCTCCTACAATGAGCAGTTCTTC CASSLTSSYNEQFF
TRBJ1-5 NA TRBV30 TRBD1 TGTGCCTGGACTCGGGGACAGGGCAATCAGCCCCAGCATTTT CAWTRGQGNQPQHF
TRBJ1-2 NA TRBV9 TRBD1 TGTGCCAGCACCAAACAGGGGAGCCCCTATGGCTACACCTTC CASTKQGSPYGYTF
TRBJ2-3 few TRBV13 TRBD2 TGTGCCAGCAGCTTAACGGGACTAGGGGCTGATACGCAGTATTTT CASSLTGLGADTQYF
TRBJ1-3 NA TRBV11-2 NA TGTGCCAGCAGCTTAGCCGGGGACTCTGGAAACACCATATATTTT CASSLAGDSGNTIYF
TRBJ2-1 NA TRBV19 TRBD2 TGTGCCAGTAGTATAAATCGCCTAGCGGGAGGATCTGAGCAGTTCTTC CASSINRLAGGSEQFF